These T cell receptor beta chains were read from a single sample in a study of blood T cell repertoires in COVID-19. The table came from immunoSEQ multiplex PCR; TCRdb's copy has only in-frame clones and leaves some out. The table has around 100,000 clones, around nine tenths seen once. The sample was peripheral blood. These receptors were collected from a human donor in a cohort sampled during active COVID-19. Each CDR3 is given with its conserved first and last residue. A D gene is named only where the DNA matches it firmly. Not all rows give a size; the values are once, few, many and, for expanded clones, a class.

clone_size	d_call	j_call	v_call	cdr3_aa	cdr3_nt
-	-	TRBJ1-1	TRBV6-6	CASSRQNTEAFF	TGTGCCAGCAGTCGTCAGAACACTGAAGCTTTCTTT
-	TRBD1	TRBJ1-5	TRBV6-1	CASSERQGVSNQPQHF	TGTGCCAGCAGTGAAAGACAGGGGGTGAGCAATCAGCCCCAGCATTTT
once	-	TRBJ2-3	TRBV7-2	CASSLGITRIFSTDTQYF	TGTGCCAGCAGCTTAGGCATCACTAGGATCTTCTCCACAGATACGCAGTATTTT
-	TRBD1	TRBJ2-5	TRBV9	CASSVRTGDEETQYF	TGTGCCAGCAGCGTCAGAACAGGGGATGAAGAGACCCAGTACTTC
-	TRBD1	TRBJ2-5	TRBV6-6	CASSSLGDSARTQYF	TGTGCCAGCAGTTCCCTGGGGGACAGCGCGCGGACCCAGTACTTC
-	TRBD2	TRBJ2-7	TRBV28	CASSPSGTLYEQYF	TGTGCCAGCAGCCCTAGCGGGACACTCTACGAGCAGTACTTC
-	-	TRBJ1-1	TRBV4-1	CASSPRDTSTEAFF	TGCGCCAGCAGCCCCCGGGACACCAGCACTGAAGCTTTCTTT
-	-	TRBJ1-2	TRBV9	CASSEDSRGYTF	TGTGCCAGCAGCGAAGACAGTCGTGGCTACACCTTC
-	TRBD1	TRBJ1-1	TRBV27	CASSAPGQGLRTEAFF	TGTGCCAGCAGTGCACCGGGACAGGGGTTGAGGACTGAAGCTTTCTTT
-	-	TRBJ1-5	TRBV29-1	CSVEVRENQPQHF	TGCAGCGTTGAGGTCCGGGAGAATCAGCCCCAGCATTTT
-	-	TRBJ1-2	TRBV6-1	CASSEDRRANYGYTF	TGTGCCAGCAGTGAAGACCGCCGAGCTAACTATGGCTACACCTTC
-	-	TRBJ1-3	TRBV30	CAWKTRGYHSGNTIYF	TGTGCCTGGAAGACCAGGGGCTATCACTCTGGAAACACCATATATTTT
-	TRBD1	TRBJ1-5	TRBV15	CATSRGTGGVGNQPQHF	TGTGCCACCAGCCGCGGGACAGGGGGTGTTGGCAATCAGCCCCAGCATTTT
once	-	TRBJ2-5	TRBV2	CASTRLIETQYF	TGTGCCAGCACTAGACTGATAGAGACCCAGTACTTC
once	-	TRBJ2-3	TRBV2	CASSPRGTTADTQYF	TGTGCCAGCAGTCCAAGGGGGACCACCGCAGATACGCAGTATTTT
-	TRBD2	TRBJ2-5	TRBV28	CASSLGREETQYF	TGTGCCAGCAGTTTAGGGAGGGAGGAGACCCAGTACTTC
once	TRBD1	TRBJ2-3	TRBV3-1/TRBV3-2	CASSPTGNTQYF	TGTGCCAGCAGCCCGACAGGGAATACGCAGTATTTT
-	-	TRBJ1-1	TRBV13	CASSLGSMLNTEAFF	TGTGCCAGCAGCTTAGGGAGTATGCTGAACACTGAAGCTTTCTTT
-	-	TRBJ2-5	TRBV19	CASSQDTLQQETQYF	TGTGCCAGTAGTCAAGACACACTTCAACAAGAGACCCAGTACTTC
-	-	TRBJ1-2	TRBV7-2	CASSLAGDYGYTF	TGTGCCAGCAGCTTAGCCGGGGACTATGGCTACACCTTC